This T cell receptor beta chain is drawn from a study of blood T cells in healthy people across ages. Germline V gives CDR1 MNHNS, CDR2 SASEGT. V was clipped by 0 bases and J by 13 bases; unmatched bases: 11. The CDR3 is made up of 15 amino acids. The amount of total RNA extracted per sample was at least 6 micrograms. It was with a sample-barcoded 5' primer and a J-beta primer mix that a second PCR of roughly 7 to 12 cycles was run. MiXCR, run by TCRdb on the 5' RACE reads, gives a single entry per CDR3 protein. The sample includes 1.5 million or so distinct CDR3 sequences, 35% to 45% of them seen just once.

The source is a woman under 30 in good health. V gene TRBV6-1 combines with J gene TRBJ2-4, with 8 bases aligning to TRBD1. The material sequenced was blood. CDR3 nucleotides: TGTGCCAGCAGTGAAGCGGCGACAGGGGAGACGGGGCAGTACTTC. Residues: CASSEAATGETGQYF.